This entry features one TCR beta chain sequence. What it recognizes is unknown. The data originate from a study of shared clonotypes between healthy human individuals. Turning to the study itself: Three plates each covered CD4 naive and memory; CD8 naive two, CD8 memory one.

Study-wide findings and caveats: Clonotypes not shared had lower generation probabilities than those common to all four donors.

It was at deep level that the assay was run. TCRdb's copy holds only in-frame clones and misses some; the assay was immunoSEQ multiplex PCR. The table shows about 610,000 clones, with 95% to 97% occurring only once. V lost 5 bases and J 7 bases, leaving 12 bases between the germline ends. Looked up from germline, CDR1 is PRHDT and CDR2 is FYEKMQ (reference sequence). The CDR3 covers 12 residues. Positively selected for CCR7, the CD45RO-negative cells used as naive CD8 cells excluded terminally differentiated effector memory CD45RA+ cells. This clonotype was obtained from a woman aged 30 to 39 in good health. The chain uses TRBV13 and TRBJ2-7, with D possibly matching TRBD2 (6 bases). Material for sequencing was naive CD8+ T cells sorted from blood. CDR3 region: CASSSLAREQYF. CDR3 bases: TGTGCCAGCAGCAGTCTAGCGAGGGAGCAGTACTTC.